The 21 T cell receptor beta chains listed next were all sequenced from one sample in a study of T-cell memory formation after mild COVID-19. TCRdb called the 5' RACE reads again in MiXCR, with one record for every CDR3 protein. The sample holds roughly 350,000 distinct CDR3 sequences; approximately 27% are singletons and the top ten take about 13%. The sequenced sample consisted of PBMCs or a T cell subset sorted from them (not recorded which). The receptor set was obtained from an adult woman who had mild COVID-19 (a few samples of this study predate the infection). Cell type and time point are not known.

The chain recombines TRBV5-1 with TRBJ1-5, with 10 bases fitting TRBD1. CDR1 is SGHRS and CDR2 is YFSETQ in the germline V gene. The CDR3 spans 14 residues. Trimming at V came to 3 bases and at J to 4 bases, leaving 1 base not matched to a gene. Written as DNA, the CDR3 is TGCGCCAGCAGCTGGGGACAGGGGAATCAGCCCCAGCATTTT. Translating it yields CASSWGQGNQPQHF.

V and J are TRBV11-2 and TRBJ2-3, with D uncertain. The V and J ends lost 2 bases and 2 bases respectively, with 8 bases between them. The CDR3 contains 14 residues. CDR1 and CDR2 (germline): SGHAT, FQNNGV. Here the CDR3 reads CASSLREFTDTQYF. CDR3 coding DNA: TGTGCCAGCAGCTTAAGGGAATTCACAGATACGCAGTATTTT. The variable domain in full, with the rest retrieved from reference TRBV11-2 and TRBJ2-3, is EAGVAQSPRYKIIEKRQSVAFWCNPISGHATLYWYQQILGQGPKLLIQFQNNGVVDDSQLPKDRFSAERLKGVDSTLKIQPAKLEDSAVYLCASSLREFTDTQYFGPGTRLTVL.

Only a few counts were recorded for this clonotype. This rearrangement joins TRBV12-3 or TRBV12-4 to TRBJ2-7; 8 bases fit TRBD1. V lost 10 bases and J lost 0; bases outside the gene matches: 5. The CDR3 is 13 amino acids. The CDR3 loop reads CAINQGASYEQYF. The CDR3 DNA reads as TGTGCCATCAATCAGGGGGCCTCCTACGAGCAGTACTTC.

The CDR3, as DNA: TGTGCCATCACGATAGGGAGTAACTATGGCTACACCTTC. It is translated as CAITIGSNYGYTF. This chain connects TRBV10-3 to TRBJ1-2; D call uncertain. Germline V gene data show CDR1 as ENHRY and CDR2 as SYGVKD. The CDR3 covers 13 residues. V was pared by 7 bases and J by 1 base, with 10 bases between.

The chain has TRBV24-1 and TRBJ2-7, with 7 bases identical to TRBD1. CDR1 and CDR2 (germline): KGHDR, SFDVKD. This CDR3 contains 15 residues. The V segment lost 3 bases and the J segment 2 bases; nucleotides outside the gene matches: 6. DNA of the CDR3: TGTGCCACCAGTGATCCGCGACAGGGTACCTACGAGCAGTACTTC. It is translated as CATSDPRQGTYEQYF.

This clonotype was seen a handful of times. CDR3 DNA sequence: TGTGCCAGCAAGGGGCTGACAGATACGCAGTATTTT. As protein: CASKGLTDTQYF. The gene calls are TRBV2 and TRBJ2-3, with a tentative D call TRBD1 (5 bases). The ends were cut back, 7 bases at V and 3 bases at J, with 8 bases in the middle. CDR3 length: 12 residues. Germline V gene sequence: CDR1 SNHLY, CDR2 FYNNEI. The variable domain in full, completed from reference TRBV2 and TRBJ2-3, reads EPEVTQTPSHQVTQMGQEVILRCVPISNHLYFYWYRQILGQKVEFLVSFYNNEISEKSEIFDDQFSVERPDGSNFTLKIRSTKLEDSAMYFCASKGLTDTQYFGPGTRLTVL.

The table lists this clonotype with a few counts. The chain joins TRBV7-3 to TRBJ1-1, with D unclear. The CDR3 covers 11 residues. V was pared by 5 bases and J by 7 bases, with 8 bases between. CDR1 is SGHTA, CDR2 FQGTGA, per germline. The CDR3 DNA follows: TGTGCCAGCAGCCTTTCAGGTGAAGCTTTCTTT. Residues: CASSLSGEAFF.

This clonotype was found a few times. V usage is TRBV4-2 and J usage is TRBJ1-4; 10 bases match TRBD1. Germline CDR1 is LGHNA and CDR2 is YNFKEQ. This CDR3 has 14 residues. V dropped 3 bases and J dropped 8; count of bases not matched to a gene: 3. CDR3 sequence reads: CASSQGQGMEKLFF. The CDR3 nucleotides read TGTGCCAGCAGCCAGGGACAGGGGATGGAAAAACTGTTTTTT.

The chain links TRBV6-5 to TRBJ2-5; D gene ambiguous. V was cut by 4 bases and J by 5 bases, with 17 bases left in between. The CDR3 has 15 residues. Germline loops: CDR1 MNHEY, CDR2 SVGAGI. The CDR3 DNA follows: TGTGCCAGCAGTTCCACCGGCTCCTTGGGGGAGACCCAGTACTTC. Translating gives CASSSTGSLGETQYF.

J is TRBJ1-6 and V is TRBV7-2; D is perhaps TRBD1 (5 bases). Trimming took 3 bases from V and 7 from J, leaving 13 bases between them. CDR3 length equals 15 residues. Looked up from germline, CDR1 is SGHTA and CDR2 is FQGNSA. DNA for the CDR3: TGTGCCAGCAGCTTTTCCCAGCAGGGCAATTCACCCCTCCACTTT. Translation: CASSFSQQGNSPLHF.

The chain links TRBV5-4 to TRBJ2-7; no clear D. The germline gives CDR1 SGHNT, CDR2 YYREEE (reference sequence). The V end lost 3 bases, the J end lost 7 bases, and 11 bases lay between the germline ends. This CDR3 contains 12 residues. CDR3 bases: TGTGCCAGCAGCTCCCCGTCGGGTGAGCAGTACTTC. Protein: CASSSPSGEQYF. Full variable domain (remainder filled in from reference TRBV5-4 and TRBJ2-7): ETGVTQSPTHLIKTRGQQVTLRCSSQSGHNTVSWYQQALGQGPQFIFQYYREEENGRGNFPPRFSGLQFPNYSSELNVNALELDDSALYLCASSSPSGEQYFGPGTRLTVT.

This chain connects TRBV7-8 to TRBJ2-1; TRBD2 agrees at 9 bases. CDR1 is SGHVS and CDR2 is FQNEAQ in the germline V gene. V gave up 5 bases and J gave up 4 bases; unmatched junction bases: 9. The CDR3 extends over 16 amino acids. CDR3 amino acids: CASSVISGSRYNEQFF. The CDR3, as DNA: TGTGCCAGCAGCGTAATTAGCGGGAGTAGGTACAATGAGCAGTTCTTC.

This clonotype was observed a handful of times. The chain joins TRBV6-5 to TRBJ1-4; 8 nucleotides match TRBD1. V gave up 6 bases and J gave up 6 bases; unmatched junction bases: 9. The germline gives CDR1 MNHEY, CDR2 SVGAGI. CDR3 length equals 15 residues. CDR3 sequence (DNA): TGTGCCAGCAGACTCGCAGGGGGCAGGGATGAAAAACTGTTTTTT. This translates into CASRLAGGRDEKLFF.

This clonotype was observed a few times. The rearrangement uses TRBV20-1 and TRBJ2-1; unclear D gene. Germline V CDR1 and CDR2: DFQATT, SNEGSKA (reference sequence). V lost 1 base to trimming and J lost 4 bases, with 11 bases between them. The CDR3 spans 14 residues. DNA of the CDR3: TGCAGTGCTAGAGCACCAGGACGGTACAATGAGCAGTTCTTC. Amino acid sequence: CSARAPGRYNEQFF.

The CDR3 sequence is CASRLGGLLNEKLFF. In DNA, the CDR3 is TGTGCCAGCAGGTTGGGCGGACTCCTCAATGAAAAACTGTTTTTT. The genes are TRBV7-2 and TRBJ1-4; D is unclear. The length of the CDR3 is 15 residues. Between the trimmed V and J ends, which lost 6 bases and 5 bases, there was a span of 16 bases. Looked up from germline, CDR1 is SGHTA and CDR2 is FQGNSA. The full variable domain, with the rest looked up from reference TRBV7-2 and TRBJ1-4, is GAGVSQSPSNKVTEKGKDVELRCDPISGHTALYWYRQSLGQGLEFLIYFQGNSAPDKSGLPSDRFSAERTGGSVSTLTIQRTQQEDSAVYLCASRLGGLLNEKLFFGSGTQLSVL.

This clonotype came up many times. This chain uses TRBV7-8 with TRBJ2-1, with 8 bases aligning to TRBD2. The CDR3 totals 15 residues. Germline V lookup: CDR1 SGHVS, CDR2 FQNEAQ. With 0 bases clipped from V and 5 bases from J, the junction kept 3 bases outside the gene matches. CDR3 sequence (DNA): TGTGCCAGCAGCTTAGCAGCGGGGGCCCACAATGAGCAGTTCTTC. Translated, it gives CASSLAAGAHNEQFF.

The chain joins TRBV20-1 to TRBJ2-3; D might be TRBD1 (6 bases). Deletions cut 3 bases from V and 1 base from J, with 14 bases between. The CDR3 spans 15 residues. Germline assignment: CDR1 DFQATT and CDR2 SNEGSKA (reference sequence). This chain's CDR3 is CSASSGASRTDTQYF. The CDR3 region has the DNA TGCAGTGCTAGTTCAGGGGCCTCGCGCACAGATACGCAGTATTTT.

The chain uses TRBV11-2 and TRBJ2-1; D unresolved. Germline CDR1 SGHAT, CDR2 FQNNGV. With 3 bases removed from V and 6 bases from J, the gap between germline ends came to 18 bases. The CDR3 sequence is 16 residues long. The CDR3 bases are TGTGCCAGCAGCTTCTTGCCCATTGGGTACGCCAATGAGCAGTTCTTC. Its protein product is CASSFLPIGYANEQFF.

V gene TRBV5-6 combines with J gene TRBJ2-3; 12 bases map to TRBD2. The CDR3 is 15 amino acids. J gave up 7 bases and V 5 bases, and 8 bases lay outside the gene matches. Looked up from germline, CDR1 is SGHDT and CDR2 is YYEEEE. CDR3 sequence (DNA): TGTGCCAGCAGGACTAGCGGGGGCAGCTGGAATACGCAGTATTTT. This sequence encodes CASRTSGGSWNTQYF.

The rearrangement joins TRBV27 to TRBJ2-7; no clear D. The V end was cut by 3 bases, the J end by 2 bases, with 14 bases between. There are 15 residues in the CDR3. Germline V CDR1 and CDR2: MNHEY, SMNVEV (reference sequence). CDR3 loop: CASSFEAGLTYEQYF. The CDR3 DNA follows: TGTGCCAGCAGTTTCGAGGCAGGCTTAACCTACGAGCAGTACTTC.

In this sample, this clonotype turned up a few times. The chain recombines TRBV7-8 with TRBJ2-7; D is perhaps TRBD1 or TRBD2 (5 bases each). Trimming took 5 bases from V and 9 from J, leaving 23 bases between them. The CDR3 length is 15 residues. The V gene's germline CDR1 is SGHVS and CDR2 FQNEAQ. The CDR3 loop is CASSRDSSRGTVQYF. For the CDR3, the DNA is TGTGCCAGCAGCCGCGATTCGTCTCGGGGCACGGTGCAGTACTTC. The whole variable domain, remainder taken from reference TRBV7-8 and TRBJ2-7, is GAGVSQSPRYKVAKRGQDVALRCDPISGHVSLFWYQQALGQGPEFLTYFQNEAQLDKSGLPSDRFFAERPEGSVSTLKIQRTQQEDSAVYLCASSRDSSRGTVQYFGPGTRLTVT.